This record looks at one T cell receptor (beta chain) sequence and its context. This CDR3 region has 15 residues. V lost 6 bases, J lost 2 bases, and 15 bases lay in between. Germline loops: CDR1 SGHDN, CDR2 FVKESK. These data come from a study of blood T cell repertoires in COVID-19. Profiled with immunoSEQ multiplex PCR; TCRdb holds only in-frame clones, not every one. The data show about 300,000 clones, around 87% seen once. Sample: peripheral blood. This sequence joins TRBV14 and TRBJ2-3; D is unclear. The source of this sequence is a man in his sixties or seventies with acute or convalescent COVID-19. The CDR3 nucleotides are TGTGCCAGCAGTCCAACTCCACAGATCACAGATACGCAGTATTTT. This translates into CASSPTPQITDTQYF.